This T cell receptor beta chain was identified during a study of T cells in localized non-small cell lung cancer. Only in-frame clones appear in the TCRdb table, and some are missing; sequencing was by immunoSEQ multiplex PCR. The repertoire holds 50,000 to 70,000 clones, with 81% as singletons. Per germline, CDR1 SGHTA and CDR2 FQGNSA. V was shortened by 8 bases and J by 1 base, with 15 bases between the two germline ends. There are 14 residues in the CDR3. Here the sequenced sample was PBMCs, taken before any cancer treatment. This sequence originates from a man aged 40 to 75 with stage II lung adenocarcinoma. The chain carries TRBV7-2 and TRBJ2-7; D is undetermined. The CDR3 DNA follows: TGTGCCAGCGCTGAGCCAACGCGGTCCTACGAGCAGTACTTC. It yields the protein CASAEPTRSYEQYF.